This T cell receptor beta chain was obtained from a study of blood T cell repertoires in COVID-19. Study at large: Sites in the United States, Italy and Spain provided acute and convalescent COVID-19 samples.

V was pared by 4 bases and J by 6 bases, with 12 bases between. The length of the CDR3 is 12 residues. CDR1 and CDR2 from the germline V gene are SQVTM and ANQGSEA. Some clones are missing from TCRdb's copy, which holds only in-frame ones; the method was immunoSEQ multiplex PCR. The repertoire holds 40,000 to 55,000 clones, with about 88% as singletons. The clonotype originates from a human donor in a cohort sampled during active COVID-19. The rearrangement links TRBV29-1 to TRBJ1-1; the D gene is possibly TRBD1 (6 bases). The specimen sequenced was peripheral blood. As DNA, the CDR3 is TGCAGCGTTGCCCCAGGGGAAGCTGAAGCTTTCTTT. It codes for CSVAPGEAEAFF.